Here is one T cell receptor (beta chain) with its context. The data belong to a study of identical twins. V lost 11 bases and J lost 2, with 22 bases in between. Per the germline V gene, CDR1 is LGHDT and CDR2 is YNNKEL (reference sequence). The CDR3 spans 17 residues. TCRdb reprocessed the 5' RACE reads via MiXCR and lists one record per CDR3 protein. Of around 250,000 distinct CDR3 sequences in the sample, roughly 13% were seen once. These records were also assigned to another study, of yellow fever vaccine responses in identical twins.

Sequencing used memory (CD45RO+) T cells sorted from blood. The source is a young woman in good health. The chain is built from TRBV3-1 and TRBJ2-6, with a tentative D call TRBD1 (6 bases). The CDR3 DNA is TGTGCCTGCTCCAAGCAGGTCTCAGGGGCTGGGGCCAACGTCCTGACTTTC. Translation gives CACSKQVSGAGANVLTF.